This T cell receptor (beta chain) was recovered during a study of blood T cell repertoires in COVID-19 (dated by TCRdb to the early 2020s). For context, the study as a whole: The collaborator samples originated in the United States, Italy and Spain and spanned the acute and convalescent phases of COVID-19. The prospective study material was composed of cDNA or gDNA derived from T cells, B-cell-depleted T cells, or PBMCs. The dataset comprised deeply sampled blood TCRbeta repertoires from subjects exposed to, actively infected with, or recovered from COVID-19. The repertoires were made available in a free public database intended to serve as a resource for research on the immune response to SARS-CoV-2. The samples were drawn from two sources: the first 160 participants of the ongoing ImmuneRACE study, and fewer than 1,500 subjects contributed by 6 global collaborators. The sample metadata nearly always contained a de-identified subject ID, COVID-19 status, age in years and sex. HLA class I and class II types, where available, came from metadata supplied by the sample provider rather than from assay-based typing. The paper as a whole reports these results and caveats: The quantity of clinical and demographic metadata differed by source and by participant and was supplied without curation.

TCRbeta CDR3 regions were amplified from genomic DNA using the immunoSEQ Assay, a bias-controlled multiplex PCR. For the original study's pipeline: Nucleated cell counts per sample were estimated from amplification of reference gene primers within the assay. Sequence reads were collapsed and filtered to measure the absolute abundance of every unique TCRbeta CDR3 rearrangement. For each sample, productive Simpson clonality was calculated as the square root of Simpson's diversity index across productive rearrangements. The table was pulled from immuneACCESS by TCRdb, which kept in-frame rearrangements only. Such tables lose some clones; where checked, under half of the loss comes from unresolved V genes, and the rest has no known cause. V, J and clone size are taken as reported in that table, and D and trimming were inferred from the DNA itself. This sample is represented by about 85,000 clones; more than 70% of them were singletons. Roughly 2% of the sample is held by the ten biggest clonotypes.

Trimming takes 4 bases off V and 1 base off J; junction bases not matched to a gene: 13. The CDR3 has 18 amino acids, counting the end cysteine and phenylalanine. Of all the DNA, just the CDR3 is kept, 54 bases in frame from base 1. Taken from the germline V gene (reference sequence), the CDR1 and CDR2 loops are LNHNV and YYDKDF. Whole blood was collected in K2EDTA tubes by collaborating institutions according to the institutions' own protocols. Collaborator samples were shipped for TCRbeta analysis as frozen whole blood, isolated PBMCs, or DNA extracted from either sample type. Comments on this clone: This clone's antigen is unknown. There are no base qualities to consult, and no much larger clone falls within one base.

The clonotype originates from a middle-aged man with acute or convalescent COVID-19. The chain is encoded by TRBV15 joined to TRBJ2-5, with TRBD1 matching 9 junction bases. Source material: peripheral blood. The CDR3 protein sequence reads: CATSNPGQGRMGQETQYF. The DNA sequence is given as TGTGCCACCAGCAACCCCGGACAGGGGAGGATGGGCCAAGAGACCCAGTACTTC.